The clone carrying this TCR beta chain was counted only a few times. The data were obtained in a study of blood T cell repertoires in COVID-19. Turning to the study itself: The study drew acute and convalescent COVID-19 samples from the United States, Italy and Spain. In each case, the material was cDNA or gDNA derived from T cells, B-cell-depleted T cells, or PBMCs.

Original processing notes: From reference gene primer amplification, estimates of nucleated cell counts were derived. Some clones are missing from TCRdb's copy, which holds only in-frame ones; the method was immunoSEQ multiplex PCR. The DNA gave D and trimming, while V, J and clone size come from that table. Of around 200,000 clones detected, about 86% appear once; the ten largest clones hold 13% to 15%. The sequencing sample was made of peripheral blood. The sequence derives from a man aged 25 to 40 with active or convalescent COVID-19.

As DNA, the CDR3 is TGTGCCAGCAGTTACACAGAATCTTACAGAGGCAATCAGCCCCAGCATTTT. It translates to CASSYTESYRGNQPQHF. The chain employs TRBV6-2 or TRBV6-3 and TRBJ1-5; no definite D call. The ends were cut back, 2 bases at V and 2 bases at J, with 16 bases in the middle. Germline-derived CDR1 and CDR2 are MNHEY and SVGEGT. The CDR3 consists of 17 residues.